This T cell receptor beta chain stems from a study of CD4+ T cells in melanoma. Germline V CDR1 and CDR2: MGHRA, YSYEKL. V dropped 1 base and J dropped 0 bases, with 11 bases sitting between them. The CDR3 runs 16 residues. On this clone: The antigen is unknown.

Method: immunoSEQ multiplex PCR; TCRdb's copy keeps in-frame clones and lacks some. The sample carries over 9,000 clones, less than 75% recorded once. The study, taken as a whole, reports: Diverse differentiation states were reported for melanoma neoantigen-specific CD4+ T cells. A reported correlation linked neoantigen-specific CD4+ T cells to CD8+, macrophage and B cell function.

This TCR was sampled from a human donor with melanoma. V gene TRBV4-1 combines with J gene TRBJ2-3; D gene unclear. Sequences were obtained from cells from a culture (not recorded whether cultured in vitro). The DNA for the CDR3 is TGCGCCAGCAGCCAAGTCGGGCAGGTGAGCACAGATACGCAGTATTTT. Its protein product is CASSQVGQVSTDTQYF.